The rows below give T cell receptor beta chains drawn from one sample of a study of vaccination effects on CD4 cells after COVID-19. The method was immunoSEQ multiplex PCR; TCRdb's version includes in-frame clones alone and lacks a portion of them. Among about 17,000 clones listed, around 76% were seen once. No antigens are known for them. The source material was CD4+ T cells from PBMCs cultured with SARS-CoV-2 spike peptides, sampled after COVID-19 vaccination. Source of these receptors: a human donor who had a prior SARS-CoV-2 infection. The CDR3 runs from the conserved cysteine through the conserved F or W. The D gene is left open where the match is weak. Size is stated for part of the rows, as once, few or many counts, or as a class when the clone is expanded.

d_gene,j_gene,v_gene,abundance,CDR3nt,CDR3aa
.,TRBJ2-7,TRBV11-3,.,TGTGCCAGCAGCTTGATCCTAGCAGCTCGGGAGCAGTACTTC,CASSLILAAREQYF
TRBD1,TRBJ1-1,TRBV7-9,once,TGTGCCAGCAGCAGTTGGACAGGCCGCACTGAAGCTTTCTTT,CASSSWTGRTEAFF
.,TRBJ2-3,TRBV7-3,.,TGTGCCAGCAGCATAGGGGTTTCTAGCACAGATACGCAGTATTTT,CASSIGVSSTDTQYF
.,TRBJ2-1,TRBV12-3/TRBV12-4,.,TGTGCCAGCAGTCCCCTGGGGGCGTCTGAGCAGTTCTTC,CASSPLGASEQFF
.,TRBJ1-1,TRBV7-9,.,TGTGCCAGCAACCCTACTGATTGGTCGGGGGGAACGGACACTGAAGCTTTCTTT,CASNPTDWSGGTDTEAFF
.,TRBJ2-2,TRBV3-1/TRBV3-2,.,TGTGCCAGCAGCCAACAGTTAGGAGGAGTTCTGTTTTTT,CASSQQLGGVLFF
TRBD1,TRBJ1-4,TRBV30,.,TGTGCCTGGAGTCGACAGGGGAGAGAAAAACTGTTTTTT,CAWSRQGREKLFF
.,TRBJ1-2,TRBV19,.,TGTGCCAGTACCGACAGGACGCGGGGCTACACCTTC,CASTDRTRGYTF
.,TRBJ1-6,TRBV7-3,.,TGTGCCAGCAGCTTGGACAGCTATTCACCCCTCCACTTT,CASSLDSYSPLHF
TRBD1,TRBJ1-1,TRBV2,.,TGTGCCAGCAGGGATTACGGGACAGGCGACGCTTTCTTT,CASRDYGTGDAFF
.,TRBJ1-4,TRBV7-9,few,TGTGCCAGCAGCCCAGAGCGGGGGCGGAAAACTAATGAAAAACTGTTTTTT,CASSPERGRKTNEKLFF
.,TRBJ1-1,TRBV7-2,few,TGTGCCAGCAGCTTAGTGGGGGTAATGAACACTGAAGCTTTCTTT,CASSLVGVMNTEAFF
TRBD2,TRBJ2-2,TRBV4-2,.,TGTGCCAGCAGCGATCGACTAGCGGGGGCTGGGGAGCTGTTTTTT,CASSDRLAGAGELFF
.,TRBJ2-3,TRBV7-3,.,TGTGCCAGCAGCTTAAGGTGGGGGGACGCAGATACGCAGTATTTT,CASSLRWGDADTQYF
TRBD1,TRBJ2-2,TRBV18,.,TGTGCCAGCTCGCACGACAGGGAAGCTTTCCTCACCGGGGAGCTGTTTTTT,CASSHDREAFLTGELFF
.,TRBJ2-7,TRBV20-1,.,TGCAGTGTGCGGTTCAGCGACGAGCAGTACTTC,CSVRFSDEQYF
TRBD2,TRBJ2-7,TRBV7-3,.,TGTGCCAGCAGTCACGTAGCGGGGGAAGTCTACGAGCAGTACTTC,CASSHVAGEVYEQYF
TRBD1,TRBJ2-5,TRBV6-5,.,TGTGCCAGCAGACTCCCAGGGGGCCGGGAGACCCAGTACTTC,CASRLPGGRETQYF
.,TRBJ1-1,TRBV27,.,TGTGCCAGCAGTCCCTTCGGGATCGGGACTGAAGCTTTCTTT,CASSPFGIGTEAFF
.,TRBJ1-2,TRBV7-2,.,TGTGCCAGCAGCTTAGCGGCAGGGGACTATGGCTACACCTTC,CASSLAAGDYGYTF
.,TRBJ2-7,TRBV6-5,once,TGTGCCAGCAGTCCCCGGAGGAACTCCTACGAGCAGTACTTC,CASSPRRNSYEQYF
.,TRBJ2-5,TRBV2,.,TGTGCCAGCAGTTTGGGGACCGGCGGGTATCAGTACTTC,CASSLGTGGYQYF
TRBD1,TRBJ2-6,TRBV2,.,TGTGCCAGCAATACAGGGGCCTCTGGGGCCAACGTCCTGACTTTC,CASNTGASGANVLTF
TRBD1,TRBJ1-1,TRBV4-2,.,TGTGCCAGCAGCCTACGACAGGGCTACAACACTGAAGCTTTCTTT,CASSLRQGYNTEAFF
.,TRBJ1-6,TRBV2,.,TGTGCCAGCAGTGCCTACACCCTTGGTTCACCCCTCCACTTT,CASSAYTLGSPLHF
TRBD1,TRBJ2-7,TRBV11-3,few,TGTGCCAGCAGCTTAGAGCGGACAGGGGGGGCCTACGAGCAGTACTTC,CASSLERTGGAYEQYF
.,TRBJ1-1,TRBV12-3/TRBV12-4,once,TGTGCCAGCAGTTTTGCAGGAAATGAAGCTTTCTTT,CASSFAGNEAFF
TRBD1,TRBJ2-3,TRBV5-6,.,TGTGCCAGCGGGTTCTTCCCTCCGGGACAGGACACAGATACGCAGTATTTT,CASGFFPPGQDTDTQYF
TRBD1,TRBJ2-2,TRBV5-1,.,TGCGCCAGCAGCAGGGACAGGGTTGGGGGAACCGGGGAGCTGTTTTTT,CASSRDRVGGTGELFF
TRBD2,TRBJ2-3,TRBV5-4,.,TGTGCCAGCAGCTTGGGGGCGGGAGGGCAAGATACGCAGTATTTT,CASSLGAGGQDTQYF
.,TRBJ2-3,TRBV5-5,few,TGTGCCAGCAGCTTGCGGGTTTTGGGTGGAGATACGCAGTATTTT,CASSLRVLGGDTQYF
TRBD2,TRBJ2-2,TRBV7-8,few,TGTGCCAGCAGCGCCCGGTCCCTAGCGGGAGGGCCCCCCGGGGAGCTGTTTTTT,CASSARSLAGGPPGELFF
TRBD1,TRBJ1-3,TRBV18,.,TGTGCCAGCTCACCAGGACAGGGAGGGCGAAACACCATATATTTT,CASSPGQGGRNTIYF
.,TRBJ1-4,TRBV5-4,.,TGTGCCAGCAGCCGAGTTGAAGGGGGGGGAAATGAAAAACTGTTTTTT,CASSRVEGGGNEKLFF
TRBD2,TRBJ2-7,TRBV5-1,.,TGCGCCAGCAGCGCGGGGGGACTAGCGGGAATGTACGAGCAGTACTTC,CASSAGGLAGMYEQYF
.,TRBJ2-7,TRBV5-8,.,TGTGCCAGCAGCTTGGTTTCAGCCGGGTCGAACGAGCAGTACTTC,CASSLVSAGSNEQYF
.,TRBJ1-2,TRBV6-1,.,TGTGCCAGCAGTGAAGCACCCCGTAACTATGGCTACACCTTC,CASSEAPRNYGYTF
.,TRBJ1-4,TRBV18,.,TGTGCCAGCTCTCAGAACTGGGGGGGGCCGGATGAAAAACTGTTTTTT,CASSQNWGGPDEKLFF
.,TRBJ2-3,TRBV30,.,TGTGCCTGGAGTTCCCTCACACGTACCACAGATACGCAGTATTTT,CAWSSLTRTTDTQYF
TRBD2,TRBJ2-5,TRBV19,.,TGTGCCAGTAGTAAGCTAGCGGGAGGGGACGAGACCCAGTACTTC,CASSKLAGGDETQYF
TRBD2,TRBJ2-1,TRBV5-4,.,TGTGCCAGCAGCTCGCTTAGCGGGAACTACAATGAGCAGTTCTTC,CASSSLSGNYNEQFF
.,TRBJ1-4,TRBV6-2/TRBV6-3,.,TGTGCCAGCAGTCAACCGCGGACTAATGAAAAACTGTTTTTT,CASSQPRTNEKLFF
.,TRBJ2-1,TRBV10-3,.,TGTGCCATCGGGGGAGGCAATGAGCAGTTCTTC,CAIGGGNEQFF
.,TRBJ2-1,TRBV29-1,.,TGCAGCGTTGAAGATCAGCGCTACAATGAGCAGTTCTTC,CSVEDQRYNEQFF
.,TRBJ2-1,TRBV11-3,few,TGTGCCAGCAGCCCCGGGGAAACAGGGCGGAATGAGCAGTTCTTC,CASSPGETGRNEQFF
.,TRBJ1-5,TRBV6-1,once,TGTGCCAGCAGTGAAATTCAGGGTTTTCAGCCCCAGCATTTT,CASSEIQGFQPQHF
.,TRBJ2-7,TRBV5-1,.,TGCGCCAGCAGCTTTCTCGGAGGGGGGCAAGACGAGCAGTACTTC,CASSFLGGGQDEQYF
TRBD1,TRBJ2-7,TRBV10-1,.,TGCGCCAGCAGTGAGGGGACAGGCGGCGAGCAGTACTTC,CASSEGTGGEQYF
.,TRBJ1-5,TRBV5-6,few,TGTGCCAGCAGCTTGACGGATCAGCCCCAGCATTTT,CASSLTDQPQHF
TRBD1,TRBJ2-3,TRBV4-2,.,TGTGCCAGCAGCCAAGATCTACAGGGGGCAAGAGATACGCAGTATTTT,CASSQDLQGARDTQYF
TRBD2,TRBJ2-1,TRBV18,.,TGTGCCAGCTCACCTTTAGTAGCGGGAGGCTCGGGGAGCTCCTACAATGAGCAGTTCTTC,CASSPLVAGGSGSSYNEQFF
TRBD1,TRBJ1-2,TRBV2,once,TGTGCCAGCAGTCTGCAGGGGGCGGGTGGCTACACCTTC,CASSLQGAGGYTF
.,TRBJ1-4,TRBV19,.,TGTGCCAGTAGGCGGCAGCTTGCAACTAATGAAAAACTGTTTTTT,CASRRQLATNEKLFF
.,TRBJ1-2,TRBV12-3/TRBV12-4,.,TGTGCCAGTCGACAGAGAGCTAACTATGGCTACACCTTC,CASRQRANYGYTF
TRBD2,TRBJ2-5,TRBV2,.,TGTGCCAGCAGCTTTGGGACTAGCGGGGAGACCCAGTACTTC,CASSFGTSGETQYF
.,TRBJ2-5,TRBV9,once,TGTGCCAGCAGCGTAGCGACTCATTCAGAGACCCAGTACTTC,CASSVATHSETQYF
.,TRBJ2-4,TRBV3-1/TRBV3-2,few,TGTGCCAGCAGCCAAATGGACATTCAGTACTTC,CASSQMDIQYF
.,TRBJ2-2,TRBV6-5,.,TGTGCCAGCAGTAACATGCCTTTTAACACCGGGGAGCTGTTTTTT,CASSNMPFNTGELFF
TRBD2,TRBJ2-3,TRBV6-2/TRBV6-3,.,TGTGCCAGCAGTTACCCCGAGTCTAGCGGGTTTACTAGCACAGATACGCAGTATTTT,CASSYPESSGFTSTDTQYF
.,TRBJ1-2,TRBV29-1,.,TGCAGCGGTGAAAATAACTATGGCTACACCTTC,CSGENNYGYTF